What follows are 22 T cell receptor beta chains derived from one specimen sequenced in a study of cytomegalovirus exposure and HLA in healthy donors. The PCR made use of 60 Vbeta and 13 Jbeta primers. The table came from immunoSEQ multiplex PCR; TCRdb's copy has only in-frame clones and leaves some out. The table has 55,000 to 70,000 clones, less than 85% seen once. Sequencing was carried out using PBMCs. The receptor set was obtained from a woman in her fifties or sixties in good health and CMV-seropositive.

This clone was seen more than once but under ten times. The V and J genes are TRBV9 and TRBJ1-3; no definite D call. The ends were cut back, 6 bases at V and 0 bases at J, with 13 bases in the middle. There are 15 residues in the CDR3. The germline V gene has CDR1 SGDLS and CDR2 YYNGEE. The CDR3 nucleotides read TGTGCCAGCACCCCCACCGGGTTCTCTGGAAACACCATATATTTT. Its protein product is CASTPTGFSGNTIYF.

V usage is TRBV25-1 and J usage is TRBJ1-2; no clear D. The V and J ends lost 5 bases and 8 bases respectively, with 18 bases between them. CDR3 length equals 14 residues. Germline CDR1 and CDR2: MGHDK and SYGVNS. The CDR3 spells CASSKTTTSVGYTF. In nucleotides, the CDR3 is TGTGCCAGCAGTAAAACCACTACGAGTGTGGGCTACACCTTC.

V usage is TRBV10-3 and J usage is TRBJ1-1; no reliable D call. This CDR3 spans 12 amino acids. CDR1 and CDR2 (germline): ENHRY, SYGVKD. Trimming cost V 7 bases and J 1 base, with 7 bases left between them. CDR3 coding DNA: TGTGCCATCAACAGTAGGAACACTGAAGCTTTCTTT. This encodes CAINSRNTEAFF.

This clone appeared a few times. This chain connects TRBV5-1 to TRBJ2-1; 15 bases map to TRBD2. V shed 4 bases and J 8 bases; nucleotides not matched to a gene: 4. The germline gives CDR1 SGHRS, CDR2 YFSETQ. CDR3 length equals 15 residues. CDR3 nucleotide sequence: TGCGCCAGCAGCCTTGGACTAGCGGGGGGGGATGAGCAGTTCTTC. Translating gives CASSLGLAGGDEQFF.

The chain combines TRBV4-2 with TRBJ1-1, with D perhaps TRBD1 (6 bases). Trimming left V 0 bases short and J 1 base short, with 15 bases between. Germline-derived CDR1 and CDR2 are LGHNA and YNFKEQ. The CDR3 loop spans 17 amino acids. The CDR3 reads CASSQDRTEQGNTEAFF. CDR3 nucleotide sequence: TGTGCCAGCAGCCAAGATCGGACAGAGCAAGGGAACACTGAAGCTTTCTTT.

The J gene is TRBJ1-2, the V gene TRBV18; 7 bases fit TRBD1. Germline assignment: CDR1 KGHSH and CDR2 LQKENI. The J segment lost 4 bases and the V segment lost 1 base, leaving 0 bases of the junction unmatched. The CDR3 is made up of 13 amino acids. CDR3 sequence: CASSPQGAYGYTF. The CDR3 bases are TGTGCCAGCTCACCACAGGGGGCCTATGGCTACACCTTC.

This sequence joins TRBV11-2 and TRBJ2-5, with 8 bases lining up with TRBD1. The junction had 9 bases not matched to a gene; V was cut back by 5 bases and J by 1 base. The CDR3 runs to 16 residues. Germline assignment: CDR1 SGHAT and CDR2 FQNNGV. CDR3 in amino acids: CASSQRTGPPQETQYF. The CDR3 bases are TGTGCCAGCAGCCAACGGACAGGGCCCCCCCAAGAGACCCAGTACTTC.

This chain links TRBV7-2 with TRBJ2-7, with TRBD1 as a possible D gene (5 bases). CDR1 is SGHTA and CDR2 is FQGNSA in the germline V gene. The V end lost 6 bases, the J end lost 3 bases, and 18 bases lay between the germline ends. The CDR3 sequence is 15 residues long. This CDR3 is CASSYRNSGYYEQYF. CDR3 in DNA: TGTGCCAGCAGTTACAGGAATTCTGGCTACTACGAGCAGTACTTC.

This chain joins TRBV4-3 and TRBJ2-1; weak D call: TRBD2 (6 bases). The CDR3 has 17 residues. V dropped 0 bases and J dropped 4 bases, with 16 bases sitting between them. Germline V gene lookup returns CDR1 LGHNA and CDR2 YSLEER. The CDR3 DNA is TGCGCCAGCAGCCAAGAGGGGCGGGGAAAAGGGTACAATGAGCAGTTCTTC. Translated, it gives CASSQEGRGKGYNEQFF.

The chain joins TRBV18 to TRBJ1-5; the match to TRBD1 covers 8 bases. CDR1 and CDR2 (germline): KGHSH, LQKENI. The CDR3 consists of 15 residues. V was pared by 6 bases and J by 4 bases, with 8 bases of the junction left unmatched. The CDR3 here is CASSPGQAWNQPQHF. The CDR3 DNA reads as TGTGCCAGCTCCCCGGGACAGGCCTGGAATCAGCCCCAGCATTTT.

The rearrangement joins TRBV6-1 to TRBJ2-7, with 8 bases identical to TRBD2. There are 15 residues in the CDR3. Germline V CDR1 and CDR2: MNHNS, SASEGT. V gave up 4 bases and J gave up 0 bases; unmatched junction bases: 5. The CDR3 sequence: CASSGSGVSSYEQYF. CDR3 nucleotide sequence: TGTGCCAGCAGTGGTAGCGGGGTCAGCTCCTACGAGCAGTACTTC.

The chain uses TRBV7-2 and TRBJ1-1; perhaps TRBD1 as D (5 bases). This CDR3 region has 16 residues. V lost 1 base, J lost 1 base, and 13 bases lay in between. The germline V gene encodes CDR1 SGHTA and CDR2 FQGNSA. The CDR3 DNA reads TGTGCCAGCAGCTTAGGGGCAGGGAAAAGGAACACTGAAGCTTTCTTT. This codes for CASSLGAGKRNTEAFF. The full variable domain, its missing parts supplied by reference TRBV7-2 and TRBJ1-1, is GAGVSQSPSNKVTEKGKDVELRCDPISGHTALYWYRQSLGQGLEFLIYFQGNSAPDKSGLPSDRFSAERTGGSVSTLTIQRTQQEDSAVYLCASSLGAGKRNTEAFFGQGTRLTVV.

This sequence joins TRBV19 and TRBJ1-4, with 8 positions matching TRBD1. The germline gives CDR1 LNHDA, CDR2 SQIVND (reference sequence). V was pared by 5 bases and J by 0 bases, with 2 bases of the junction left unmatched. CDR3 length equals 15 residues. The CDR3 DNA reads as TGTGCCAGTAGTGGACAGGGTGCAACTAATGAAAAACTGTTTTTT. Translation gives CASSGQGATNEKLFF.

This chain uses TRBV5-6 with TRBJ1-1; 9 bases match TRBD1. There are 17 residues in the CDR3. Germline trimming cut 3 bases from V and 1 base from J; bases unmatched to any gene: 10. Germline CDR1 and CDR2: SGHDT and YYEEEE. CDR3 residues: CASSYVTGGAGNTEAFF. In DNA form, the CDR3 reads TGTGCCAGCAGCTATGTTACAGGGGGCGCTGGGAACACTGAAGCTTTCTTT.

CDR3 sequence reads: CASSPGEQPQHF. In DNA form, the CDR3 reads TGTGCCAGCTCACCAGGGGAGCAGCCCCAGCATTTT. The rearrangement links TRBV18 to TRBJ1-5; D gene ambiguous. The CDR3 consists of 12 residues. Trimming took off 2 bases at V and 7 bases at J, with 6 bases between the two ends. The germline CDR1 and CDR2 sequences are KGHSH and LQKENI.

The chain recombines TRBV4-3 with TRBJ2-3; weak D call: TRBD1 (6 bases). The V gene lost 2 bases and the J gene lost 0 bases, with 15 bases spanning the gap. The germline gives CDR1 LGHNA, CDR2 YSLEER. The CDR3 contains 17 residues. The CDR3 region has the DNA TGCGCCAGCAGCCAATTGGGACATCCAGAGAGCACAGATACGCAGTATTTT. This sequence encodes CASSQLGHPESTDTQYF.

On this clone: A far larger clone is a single base away, which makes a read error likely. V and J are TRBV5-6 and TRBJ2-7; 7 bases align to TRBD1. V shed 3 bases and J 0 bases; nucleotides not matched to a gene: 3. This CDR3 is built from 14 residues. Germline loops: CDR1 SGHDT, CDR2 YYEEEE. The CDR3 sequence: CASSWTGFSYEQYF. In nucleotides, the CDR3 is TGTGCCAGCAGCTGGACAGGATTCTCCTACGAGCAGTACTTC.

The chain employs TRBV5-6 and TRBJ1-2, with D uncertain. The CDR3 is made up of 14 amino acids. The germline V gene encodes CDR1 SGHDT and CDR2 YYEEEE. The ends were cut back, 4 bases at V and 6 bases at J, with 16 bases in the middle. CDR3 region: CASSPRGAADGYTF. DNA of the CDR3: TGTGCCAGCAGCCCGCGGGGAGCGGCAGATGGCTACACCTTC.

This clone turned up a few times. The genes are TRBV19 and TRBJ1-5, with D possibly TRBD1 on 6 matching bases. CDR3 length: 18 residues. V was cut by 5 bases and J by 4 bases, with 24 bases left in between. Per germline, CDR1 LNHDA and CDR2 SQIVND (reference sequence). The CDR3 DNA reads as TGTGCCAGTAGTTCCGATGGGGGCGGGGGCGACTTGAATCAGCCCCAGCATTTT. Its protein product is CASSSDGGGGDLNQPQHF.

A few counts support this clone. CDR3 sequence reads: CASSPTSGGSNTQYF. The DNA for the CDR3 is TGTGCCAGCAGCCCGACTAGCGGGGGTTCGAATACGCAGTATTTT. This chain connects TRBV5-4 to TRBJ2-3, with 12 bases fitting TRBD2. The CDR3 consists of 15 residues. V was pared by 4 bases and J by 7 bases, with 7 bases of the junction left unmatched. CDR1 SGHNT and CDR2 YYREEE come from the germline V gene (reference sequence).

This clone occurred a few times. V usage is TRBV4-1 and J usage is TRBJ2-1; weak D call: TRBD2 (6 bases). This CDR3 contains 14 residues. Germline V gives CDR1 MGHRA, CDR2 YSYEKL. Trimming took off 3 bases at V and 5 bases at J, with 11 bases between the two ends. CDR3 region: CASSQYGSHNEQFF. The CDR3 DNA sequence: TGCGCCAGCAGCCAGTACGGGAGCCACAATGAGCAGTTCTTC.

The rearrangement uses TRBV9 and TRBJ1-5; possibly TRBD1 for D (5 bases). V shed 4 bases and J shed 6 bases, with 17 bases lying between them. The CDR3 is 15 residues long. CDR1 is SGDLS and CDR2 is YYNGEE in the germline V gene. CDR3 residues: CASSRSAGLGQPQHF. DNA for the CDR3: TGTGCCAGCAGCCGAAGTGCGGGGCTCGGTCAGCCCCAGCATTTT.